This TCR beta chain is drawn from a study of blood T cells in healthy people across ages. Whole-study results and caveats: Unsorted PBMCs blocked a conclusive comparison of naive and antigen-experienced cells. Compared with aged donors, long-lived donors showed fewer expanded clones, suggesting selection. A roughly linear age-dependent decrease characterized TCR beta diversity per million T cells.

CDR3 length: 14 amino acids. Germline V lookup: CDR1 MNHEY, CDR2 SMNVEV (reference sequence). The V end was cut by 3 bases, the J end by 4 bases, with 10 bases between. Comment on this clonotype: Its target is unknown.

Each of the donors had roughly 9.4 milliliters of peripheral blood drawn into EDTA-treated Vacutainer tubes. A sample-barcoded 5' primer and a J-beta primer mix were used in a second PCR of roughly 7 to 11 cycles. TCRdb re-analysed the 5' RACE reads in MiXCR, keeping a single row per CDR3 protein. The repertoire holds more than 1,400,000 distinct CDR3 sequences, with approximately 38% as singletons. Sequenced: blood. This TCR derives from a woman aged 18-35 years in good health. V gene TRBV27 combines with J gene TRBJ1-5; no definite D call. The CDR3 DNA follows: TGTGCCAGCAGTTTGAACCCCCATAATCAGCCCCAGCATTTT. Translating it yields CASSLNPHNQPQHF.